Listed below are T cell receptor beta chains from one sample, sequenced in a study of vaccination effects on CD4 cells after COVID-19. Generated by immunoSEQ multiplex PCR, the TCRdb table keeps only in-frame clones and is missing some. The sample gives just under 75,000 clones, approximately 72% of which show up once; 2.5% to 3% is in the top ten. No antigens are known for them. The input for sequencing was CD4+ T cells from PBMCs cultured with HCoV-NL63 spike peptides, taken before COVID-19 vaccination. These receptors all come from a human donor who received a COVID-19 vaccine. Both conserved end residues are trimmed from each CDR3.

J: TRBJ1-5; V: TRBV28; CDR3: ASSLDSNQPQH
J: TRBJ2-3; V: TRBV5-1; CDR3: ASSFSVGTDTQY
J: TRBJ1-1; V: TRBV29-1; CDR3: SVEPGVGRIAF
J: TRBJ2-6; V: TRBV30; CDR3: AWSDGTGRSNSGANVLT
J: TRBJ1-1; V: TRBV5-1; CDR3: ASSQGNTEAF
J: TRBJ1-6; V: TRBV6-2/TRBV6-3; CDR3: ASSYSRDFNSPLH
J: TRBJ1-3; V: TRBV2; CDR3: ASTPPPSGNTIY
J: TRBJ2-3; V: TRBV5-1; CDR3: ASSDYTSDTQY
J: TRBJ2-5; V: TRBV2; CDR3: ASSETVLAGYQETQY
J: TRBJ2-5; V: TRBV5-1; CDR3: ASSLTGALQETQY
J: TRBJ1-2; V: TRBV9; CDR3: ASSVGVVGAGVKANYGYT
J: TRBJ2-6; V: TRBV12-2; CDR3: ASRSGRQSGANVLT
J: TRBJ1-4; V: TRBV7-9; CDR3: ASSLEARTNEKLF
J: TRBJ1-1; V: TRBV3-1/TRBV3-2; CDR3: ASSQAMGTNTEAF
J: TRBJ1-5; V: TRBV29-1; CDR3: SVGWGSNQPQH
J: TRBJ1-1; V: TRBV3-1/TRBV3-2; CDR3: ASSGRQKSPGAF
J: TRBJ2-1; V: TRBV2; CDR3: ASSVASMTEQF
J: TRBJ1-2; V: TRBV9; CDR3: ASSATTGGSGYT
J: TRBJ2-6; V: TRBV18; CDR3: ASSVEISGANVLT
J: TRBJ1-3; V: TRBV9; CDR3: ASSVATGAGNTIY
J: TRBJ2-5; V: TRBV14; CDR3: ASSQGLAGQETQY